Listed below are T cell receptor beta chains from one sample, sequenced in a study of PD-L1 blockade in urothelial cancer. Clones were read by immunoSEQ multiplex PCR, and TCRdb kept only the in-frame ones, dropping some. The table shows tens of thousands of clones, with approximately 89% occurring only once. This specimen was PBMCs, taken around atezolizumab (anti-PD-L1) treatment. These receptors originate from a man between 50 and 59 years old with urothelial cancer. Each CDR3 is given with its conserved first and last residue. A D gene is named only where the DNA matches it firmly. Clone size is stated in some rows and not others, as once, few, many or a class when expanded.

d_call,v_call,j_call,clone_size,cdr3_aa,cdr3_nt
TRBD2,TRBV27,TRBJ2-1,NA,CASSFAGGNEQFF,TGTGCCAGCAGTTTTGCGGGGGGCAATGAGCAGTTCTTC
NA,TRBV2,TRBJ2-3,NA,CASSDPSGDTQYF,TGTGCCAGCAGCGATCCTTCGGGAGATACGCAGTATTTT
TRBD2,TRBV6-6,TRBJ2-7,NA,CASRNGLAGSYEQYF,TGTGCCAGCAGAAATGGACTAGCGGGCTCCTACGAGCAGTACTTC
NA,TRBV6-1,TRBJ2-7,few,CASSFRQATRYEQYF,TGTGCCAGCAGTTTCCGACAGGCAACAAGATACGAGCAGTACTTC
TRBD2,TRBV6-1,TRBJ2-1,NA,CASRTSGGYNEQFF,TGTGCCAGCAGAACTAGCGGGGGGTACAATGAGCAGTTCTTC
TRBD1,TRBV27,TRBJ1-2,NA,CASSPSYLSGQEIYGYTF,TGTGCCAGCAGTCCTTCTTACCTTTCGGGACAGGAAATCTATGGCTACACCTTC
TRBD1,TRBV9,TRBJ2-7,NA,CASSAGTGTYEQYF,TGTGCCAGCAGCGCCGGGACAGGTACCTACGAGCAGTACTTC
NA,TRBV29-1,TRBJ2-7,NA,CSVEPHSGSGYEQYF,TGCAGCGTTGAACCTCATTCGGGGTCCGGTTACGAGCAGTACTTC
TRBD2,TRBV7-3,TRBJ2-2,once,CATSRGGDTGELFF,TGTGCCACCAGCCGGGGGGGGGACACCGGGGAGCTGTTTTTT
NA,TRBV30,TRBJ2-5,few,CAWSVQGHLKETQYF,TGTGCCTGGAGTGTACAGGGACACTTAAAAGAGACCCAGTACTTC
NA,TRBV4-1,TRBJ2-7,NA,CASSQDYFGGEQYF,TGCGCCAGCAGCCAAGATTACTTCGGAGGAGAGCAGTACTTC
TRBD1,TRBV9,TRBJ1-2,few,CASSVVGTGDSYGYTF,TGTGCCAGCAGCGTAGTGGGGACAGGGGATAGCTATGGCTACACCTTC
TRBD1,TRBV4-1,TRBJ2-7,NA,CASSQDRWSAGQGSYEQYF,TGCGCCAGCAGCCAAGATAGGTGGTCGGCGGGACAGGGGTCCTACGAGCAGTACTTC
TRBD1,TRBV28,TRBJ2-7,NA,CASSLLLGQARSYEQYF,TGTGCCAGCAGTTTATTGTTGGGACAGGCTCGCTCCTACGAGCAGTACTTC
TRBD2,TRBV6-5,TRBJ2-5,NA,CASSRREGLQETQYF,TGTGCCAGCAGCCGCCGGGAGGGACTCCAAGAGACCCAGTACTTC
TRBD2,TRBV19,TRBJ2-1,NA,CASSIMGSGLAGKGWNEQFF,TGTGCCAGTAGTATTATGGGGAGTGGACTAGCGGGAAAAGGATGGAATGAGCAGTTCTTC
TRBD1,TRBV10-1,TRBJ2-7,NA,CASSKGQSYEQYF,TGCGCCAGCAGTAAGGGACAGTCCTACGAGCAGTACTTC
TRBD2,TRBV11-2,TRBJ2-2,NA,CASSPGGSTGELFF,TGTGCCAGCAGCCCCGGGGGGAGCACCGGGGAGCTGTTTTTT
NA,TRBV5-1,TRBJ2-5,once,CASSLGAEETQYF,TGCGCCAGCAGCTTGGGGGCCGAAGAGACCCAGTACTTC
NA,TRBV5-1,TRBJ2-7,NA,CASSLSAGEGEQYF,TGCGCCAGCAGCTTGTCCGCGGGTGAGGGCGAGCAGTACTTC
TRBD2,TRBV13,TRBJ2-1,NA,CASSARERGGRPEQFF,TGTGCCAGCAGCGCCCGGGAGCGGGGGGGGCGGCCTGAGCAGTTCTTC
NA,TRBV18,TRBJ1-4,NA,CASSPFPGGIGEKLFF,TGTGCCAGCTCACCATTCCCCGGGGGTATAGGTGAAAAACTGTTTTTT
NA,TRBV7-8,TRBJ1-1,NA,CASSLSSRGNTEAFF,TGTGCCAGCAGCTTATCATCCAGGGGGAACACTGAAGCTTTCTTT